Listed below are T cell receptor beta chains from one sample, sequenced in a study of shared clonotypes between healthy human individuals. Some clones are missing from TCRdb's copy, which holds only in-frame ones; the method was immunoSEQ multiplex PCR. The sample carries 2,500,000 or so clones, just over 90% recorded once. The sequencing sample was made of naive CD4+ T cells sorted from blood. These receptors were obtained from a man younger than 35 in good health. Each CDR3 is given with its conserved first and last residue. Fields, in order: CDR3 length, V gene, clone size, J gene, D gene, CDR3 DNA, CDR3 protein. D genes are given only for firm matches. The listing skips clone size in some rows; elsewhere it reads once, few, many or a size class.

len: 13; v_gene: TRBV27; abundance: .; j_gene: TRBJ1-2; d_gene: .; CDR3nt: TGTGCCAGCAGTACGACGGGCTCCTATGGCTACACCTTC; CDR3aa: CASSTTGSYGYTF
len: 15; v_gene: TRBV15; abundance: .; j_gene: TRBJ1-4; d_gene: TRBD1; CDR3nt: TGTGCCACCACCCATCTCGGGACAGGGGGCAGGAAACTGTTTTTT; CDR3aa: CATTHLGTGGRKLFF
len: 15; v_gene: TRBV6-1; abundance: .; j_gene: TRBJ2-5; d_gene: TRBD2; CDR3nt: TGTGCCAGCAGATCTTTGTTAGCGGGAGAGGAGACCCAGTACTTC; CDR3aa: CASRSLLAGEETQYF
len: 15; v_gene: TRBV5-1; abundance: .; j_gene: TRBJ1-4; d_gene: .; CDR3nt: TGCGCCAGCAGCCCGGAGGTACAGGGAGGTGAAAAACTGTTTTTT; CDR3aa: CASSPEVQGGEKLFF
len: 15; v_gene: TRBV11-1; abundance: .; j_gene: TRBJ2-6; d_gene: .; CDR3nt: TGTGCCAGCAGCTTAATACAGAAAAGGGCCAACGTCCTGACTTTC; CDR3aa: CASSLIQKRANVLTF
len: 15; v_gene: TRBV7-9; abundance: once; j_gene: TRBJ1-1; d_gene: .; CDR3nt: TGTGCCAGCAGCTTAGGTACGGGCCCGAACACTGAAGCTTTCTTT; CDR3aa: CASSLGTGPNTEAFF
len: 14; v_gene: TRBV10-3; abundance: once; j_gene: TRBJ1-1; d_gene: .; CDR3nt: TGTGCCATCAGTACAGGGCAACTGAACACTGAAGCTTTCTTT; CDR3aa: CAISTGQLNTEAFF
len: 14; v_gene: TRBV18; abundance: .; j_gene: TRBJ1-2; d_gene: .; CDR3nt: TGTGCCAGCTCACCTGGAGGATCTAACTATGGCTACACCTTC; CDR3aa: CASSPGGSNYGYTF
len: 10; v_gene: TRBV6-6; abundance: .; j_gene: TRBJ1-5; d_gene: .; CDR3nt: TGTGCCAGCGGCCCTCGGCCCCAGCATTTT; CDR3aa: CASGPRPQHF
len: 14; v_gene: TRBV30; abundance: .; j_gene: TRBJ2-7; d_gene: .; CDR3nt: TGTGCCTTGGCGAGAGGACTTAGCTCCTACGAGCAGTACTTC; CDR3aa: CALARGLSSYEQYF
len: 12; v_gene: TRBV6-1; abundance: .; j_gene: TRBJ1-1; d_gene: .; CDR3nt: TGTGCCAGCAGTGCGGGGGACTTCTTAGCTTTCTTT; CDR3aa: CASSAGDFLAFF
len: 16; v_gene: TRBV18; abundance: .; j_gene: TRBJ1-4; d_gene: .; CDR3nt: TGTGCCAGCTCACCATGGGGTGGCGAGTTGGATGAAAAACTGTTTTTT; CDR3aa: CASSPWGGELDEKLFF
len: 12; v_gene: TRBV5-4; abundance: .; j_gene: TRBJ2-7; d_gene: .; CDR3nt: TGTGCCAGCAGCTTGTTCAGCTACGAGCAGTACTTC; CDR3aa: CASSLFSYEQYF
len: 15; v_gene: TRBV11-2; abundance: .; j_gene: TRBJ2-7; d_gene: .; CDR3nt: TGTGCCAGCAGCCAATCAACTGGACGGCCCTCGGAGCAGTACTTC; CDR3aa: CASSQSTGRPSEQYF
len: 16; v_gene: TRBV6-6; abundance: .; j_gene: TRBJ2-7; d_gene: TRBD1; CDR3nt: TGTGCCAGCAGCTCCCCAGGACAGGGGAGGTGGGAGCCCCAGTACTTC; CDR3aa: CASSSPGQGRWEPQYF
len: 12; v_gene: TRBV19; abundance: .; j_gene: TRBJ2-2; d_gene: .; CDR3nt: TGTGCCAGTAGTCCCATGACAGGGGAGCTGTTTTTT; CDR3aa: CASSPMTGELFF
len: 13; v_gene: TRBV19; abundance: .; j_gene: TRBJ2-3; d_gene: .; CDR3nt: TGTGCCAGTATGCCAGCTAGCACAGATACGCAGTATTTT; CDR3aa: CASMPASTDTQYF
len: 16; v_gene: TRBV5-6; abundance: .; j_gene: TRBJ2-1; d_gene: TRBD1; CDR3nt: TGTGCCAGCAGCTTCAGGGGGTCTTCCTCCTACAATGAGCAGTTCTTC; CDR3aa: CASSFRGSSSYNEQFF
len: 14; v_gene: TRBV7-9; abundance: .; j_gene: TRBJ1-5; d_gene: TRBD1; CDR3nt: TGTGCCAGCAGCACCGGACAGGGACATCAGCCCCAGCATTTT; CDR3aa: CASSTGQGHQPQHF
len: 15; v_gene: TRBV10-3; abundance: .; j_gene: TRBJ2-1; d_gene: TRBD1; CDR3nt: TGTGCCATCAGTGATACAGGGGGTTTGAACAATGAGCAGTTCTTC; CDR3aa: CAISDTGGLNNEQFF
len: 14; v_gene: TRBV28; abundance: .; j_gene: TRBJ1-2; d_gene: .; CDR3nt: TGTGCCAGCAGTAAGCCACAGGGAGTCCGGGGCTACACCTTC; CDR3aa: CASSKPQGVRGYTF
len: 15; v_gene: TRBV14; abundance: .; j_gene: TRBJ2-5; d_gene: TRBD2; CDR3nt: TGTGCCAGCAGCCAAGTCGGCGGGAGCCCCAGCACCCAGTACTTC; CDR3aa: CASSQVGGSPSTQYF
len: 16; v_gene: TRBV14; abundance: .; j_gene: TRBJ2-7; d_gene: TRBD2; CDR3nt: TGTGCCAGCAGCCTGGCGGAGACTAGCGGGGGGGACGAGCAGTACTTC; CDR3aa: CASSLAETSGGDEQYF
len: 11; v_gene: TRBV11-2; abundance: .; j_gene: TRBJ1-4; d_gene: .; CDR3nt: TGTGCCAGCAGCCGAGGGGGGGGAGTGAGTTTT; CDR3aa: CASSRGGGVSF
len: 16; v_gene: TRBV9; abundance: .; j_gene: TRBJ2-3; d_gene: TRBD2; CDR3nt: TGTGCCAGCAGCGTAGCGCCTAGCGGGGGTACAGATACGCAGTATTTT; CDR3aa: CASSVAPSGGTDTQYF
len: 14; v_gene: TRBV7-2; abundance: .; j_gene: TRBJ1-2; d_gene: .; CDR3nt: TGTGCCAGCAGCTTAGCCGGTCCTAACTATGGCTACACCTTC; CDR3aa: CASSLAGPNYGYTF
len: 12; v_gene: TRBV6-5; abundance: .; j_gene: TRBJ1-2; d_gene: .; CDR3nt: TGTGCCAGCAGTTACGGTGGTTATGGCTACACCTTC; CDR3aa: CASSYGGYGYTF
len: 14; v_gene: TRBV29-1; abundance: .; j_gene: TRBJ1-1; d_gene: .; CDR3nt: TGCAGCGTTACCCCAGGGGTGGGGAACACTGAAGCTTTCTTT; CDR3aa: CSVTPGVGNTEAFF
len: 15; v_gene: TRBV27; abundance: .; j_gene: TRBJ2-2; d_gene: TRBD2; CDR3nt: TGTGCCAGCAGTCTACGGACTAGCAGGGCCGGGGAGCTGTTTTTT; CDR3aa: CASSLRTSRAGELFF
len: 15; v_gene: TRBV28; abundance: .; j_gene: TRBJ1-4; d_gene: .; CDR3nt: TGTGCCAGCAGTTTCCCCGGTCGGGGACGTGAAAAACTGTTTTTT; CDR3aa: CASSFPGRGREKLFF
len: 13; v_gene: TRBV2; abundance: once; j_gene: TRBJ2-5; d_gene: .; CDR3nt: TGTGCCAGCAGGACGACAGGCGCCGAGACCCAGTACTTC; CDR3aa: CASRTTGAETQYF
len: 14; v_gene: TRBV5-1; abundance: .; j_gene: TRBJ1-1; d_gene: TRBD1; CDR3nt: TGCGCCAGCAGCCCTCAGGGGGCGGGCACTGAAGCTTTCTTT; CDR3aa: CASSPQGAGTEAFF
len: 16; v_gene: TRBV6-5; abundance: .; j_gene: TRBJ1-6; d_gene: .; CDR3nt: TGTGCCAGCAGTTACGGGCGGGGTAATGCCCATTCACCCCTCCACTTT; CDR3aa: CASSYGRGNAHSPLHF
len: 18; v_gene: TRBV7-2; abundance: .; j_gene: TRBJ2-3; d_gene: TRBD2; CDR3nt: TGTGCCAGCCCCCCAAAGGGCACTAGCGGGGCTAGCACAGATACGCAGTATTTT; CDR3aa: CASPPKGTSGASTDTQYF
len: 18; v_gene: TRBV5-1; abundance: .; j_gene: TRBJ2-1; d_gene: TRBD2; CDR3nt: TGCGCCAGCAGCTTCGCGGGACTAGCGGGGAGCTCCTACAATGAGCAGTTCTTC; CDR3aa: CASSFAGLAGSSYNEQFF
len: 14; v_gene: TRBV5-1; abundance: .; j_gene: TRBJ2-7; d_gene: .; CDR3nt: TGCGCCAGCAGCTTCCTGGGACGGACGGACGAGCAGTACTTC; CDR3aa: CASSFLGRTDEQYF
len: 14; v_gene: TRBV15; abundance: .; j_gene: TRBJ2-3; d_gene: .; CDR3nt: TGTGCCACCAGCAGAGGGAGGGTCCCGGATACGCAGTATTTT; CDR3aa: CATSRGRVPDTQYF
len: 12; v_gene: TRBV15; abundance: few; j_gene: TRBJ1-5; d_gene: .; CDR3nt: TGTGCCACCAGCACACAGGGTGGGCCCCAGCATTTT; CDR3aa: CATSTQGGPQHF
len: 15; v_gene: TRBV14; abundance: .; j_gene: TRBJ1-4; d_gene: .; CDR3nt: TGTGCCAGCAGCCAAGATTCCGGGGAGGGTGAAAAACTGTTTTTT; CDR3aa: CASSQDSGEGEKLFF
len: 15; v_gene: TRBV4-1; abundance: .; j_gene: TRBJ1-4; d_gene: .; CDR3nt: TGCGCCAGCAGCCAAGATCAGGGGATCGGTGAAAAACTGTTTTTT; CDR3aa: CASSQDQGIGEKLFF
len: 15; v_gene: TRBV6-6; abundance: .; j_gene: TRBJ1-6; d_gene: TRBD1; CDR3nt: TGTGCCAGCAGTCCGGAAACAGGGGTCAATTCACCCCTCCACTTT; CDR3aa: CASSPETGVNSPLHF
len: 14; v_gene: TRBV13; abundance: .; j_gene: TRBJ2-7; d_gene: TRBD1; CDR3nt: TGTGCCAGCAGCCTTGGGACAGGGAAAGACGAGCAGTACTTC; CDR3aa: CASSLGTGKDEQYF
len: 14; v_gene: TRBV7-2; abundance: .; j_gene: TRBJ2-7; d_gene: .; CDR3nt: TGTGCCAGCAGCCCGCGACAGAGCTCCTACGAGCAGTACTTC; CDR3aa: CASSPRQSSYEQYF
len: 14; v_gene: TRBV6-1; abundance: .; j_gene: TRBJ2-7; d_gene: TRBD1; CDR3nt: TGTGCCAGCAGTTGGGACAGGGAGACCTACGAGCAGTACTTC; CDR3aa: CASSWDRETYEQYF
len: 13; v_gene: TRBV19; abundance: .; j_gene: TRBJ1-4; d_gene: .; CDR3nt: TGTGCCAGTAGTATGGAGGGCGGGGAAAAACTGTTTTTT; CDR3aa: CASSMEGGEKLFF
len: 12; v_gene: TRBV28; abundance: .; j_gene: TRBJ1-2; d_gene: .; CDR3nt: TGTGCCAGCGAAGAGGCGTCGCATGGCTACACCTTC; CDR3aa: CASEEASHGYTF
len: 15; v_gene: TRBV30; abundance: .; j_gene: TRBJ2-7; d_gene: .; CDR3nt: TGTGCCTGGAGTGTATGGGAGGTGCAGGCGTACGAGCAGTACTTC; CDR3aa: CAWSVWEVQAYEQYF
len: 16; v_gene: TRBV9; abundance: .; j_gene: TRBJ2-1; d_gene: .; CDR3nt: TGTGCCAGCAGCGAGATCACAGGGACCCGGGGGAATGAGCAGTTCTTC; CDR3aa: CASSEITGTRGNEQFF
len: 15; v_gene: TRBV2; abundance: .; j_gene: TRBJ2-5; d_gene: .; CDR3nt: TGTGCCAGCAGTGAAGCCGGGGGAGGCGTTGAGACCCAGTACTTC; CDR3aa: CASSEAGGGVETQYF
len: 16; v_gene: TRBV11-2; abundance: .; j_gene: TRBJ2-7; d_gene: .; CDR3nt: TGTGCCAGCAGCCTAGCCCTACAGGGTCCCCCCTACGAGCAGTACTTC; CDR3aa: CASSLALQGPPYEQYF
len: 18; v_gene: TRBV4-1; abundance: .; j_gene: TRBJ1-5; d_gene: .; CDR3nt: TGCGCCAGCAGCCAGGGTGGAGCCACTTCCCCTAGCAATCAGCCCCAGCATTTT; CDR3aa: CASSQGGATSPSNQPQHF